This section outlines one T cell receptor (beta chain) sequence together with its context. The antigen is undetermined. At the DNA level, this CDR3 is encoded by other sequences in the same sample as well. This CDR3 spans 15 amino acids. With 3 bases removed from V and 4 bases from J, the gap between germline ends came to 11 bases. Per germline, CDR1 SGDLS and CDR2 YYNGEE. This sample stems from a study of persistence of HIV-infected CD4 T cells. Findings and limits, study-wide: TCRbeta richness was lower in CMV- and Gag-responding cells than in anti-CD3/anti-CD28-responding cells.

Cells were stimulated with overlapping HIV-1 Gag 15-mer peptides. Sorting selected CD4+ T cells upregulating both CD40 ligand and CD69. The libraries were made with immunoSEQ version 4 in survey mode. Repertoires were generated with immunoSEQ multiplex PCR, while TCRdb's copy carries only in-frame clones and drops some. Among nearly 20,000 clones listed, approximately 65% were seen once. This clonotype originated in an adult woman with HIV who was CMV-seropositive. J is TRBJ2-6 and V is TRBV9; D gene uncertain. The sequencing used CD4+ T cells sorted from PBMCs after roughly 18-hour stimulation, collected from a patient who received antiretroviral therapy. DNA for the CDR3: TGTGCCAGCAGCGCCGGTACTCTGGGGGCCAACGTCCTGACTTTC. The encoded protein is CASSAGTLGANVLTF.